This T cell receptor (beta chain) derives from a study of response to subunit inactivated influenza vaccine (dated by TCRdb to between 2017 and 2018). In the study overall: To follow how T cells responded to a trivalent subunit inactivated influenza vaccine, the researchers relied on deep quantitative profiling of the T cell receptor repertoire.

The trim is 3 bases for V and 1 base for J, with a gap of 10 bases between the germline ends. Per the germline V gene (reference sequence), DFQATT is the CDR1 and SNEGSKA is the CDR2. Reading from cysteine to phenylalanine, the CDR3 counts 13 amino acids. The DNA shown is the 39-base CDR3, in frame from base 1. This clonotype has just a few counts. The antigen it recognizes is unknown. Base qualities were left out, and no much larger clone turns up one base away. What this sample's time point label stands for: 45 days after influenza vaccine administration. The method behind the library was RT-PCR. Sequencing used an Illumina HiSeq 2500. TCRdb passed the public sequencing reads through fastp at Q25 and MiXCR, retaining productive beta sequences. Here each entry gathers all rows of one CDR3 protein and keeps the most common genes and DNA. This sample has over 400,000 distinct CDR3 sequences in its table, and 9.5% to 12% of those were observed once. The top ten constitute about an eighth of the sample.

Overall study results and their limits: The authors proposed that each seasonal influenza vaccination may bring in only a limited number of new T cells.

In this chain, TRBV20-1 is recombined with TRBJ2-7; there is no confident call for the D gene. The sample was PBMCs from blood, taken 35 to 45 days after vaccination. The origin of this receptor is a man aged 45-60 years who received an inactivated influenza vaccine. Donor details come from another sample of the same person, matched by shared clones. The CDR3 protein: CSASQGSSYEQYF. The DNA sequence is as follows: TGCAGTGCTAGTCAAGGATCGTCCTACGAGCAGTACTTC.